This T cell receptor beta chain originates from a study of blood T cell repertoires in COVID-19 (TCRdb year 2020). At the level of the whole study: Samples from collaborators originated in the United States, Italy and Spain and spanned both the acute and convalescent phases of COVID-19. The prospective study material was composed of cDNA or gDNA derived from T cells, B-cell-depleted T cells, or PBMCs. Nearly every sample came with metadata listing a de-identified subject ID, COVID-19 status, age in years and sex. The repertoires were released in a freely available public database intended as a resource for research on the immune response to SARS-CoV-2. Samples came from the ongoing ImmuneRACE study (first 160 participants) plus 1,254 subjects from 6 global collaborators. HLA class I and class II types, where available, came from metadata supplied by the sample provider rather than from assay-based typing. The dataset comprised deeply sampled blood TCRbeta repertoires from subjects exposed to, actively infected with, or recovered from COVID-19. The paper as a whole reports these results and caveats: Clinical and demographic metadata were provided uncurated, with the amount varying by source and participant.

TCRbeta CDR3 regions were amplified from genomic DNA by means of the immunoSEQ Assay, a bias-controlled multiplex PCR. In the source study's methods: Nucleated cell counts per sample were estimated from amplification of reference gene primers within the assay. To quantify the absolute abundance of each unique TCRbeta CDR3 rearrangement, sequence reads were collapsed and filtered. For each sample, productive Simpson clonality was calculated by taking the square root of Simpson's diversity index across productive rearrangements. TCRdb retrieved this table from immuneACCESS and kept in-frame rearrangements only. Not all clones are present; in checked studies, unresolved V genes account for under half, and no reason is known for the remainder. V, J and clone size derive from that table, while D and trimming were established from the DNA sequence. The sample includes about 200,000 clones, with around 90% observed a single time. The ten largest clonotypes hold around 8% of the sample.

Participants in the prospective study were enrolled through a virtual design, were aged about 18 to 100 years, and lived in fewer than 30 United States geographic areas. To assign participants to cohorts, the prospective study relied on clinical history that participants themselves reported in a screening survey and a study questionnaire. For ImmuneRACE Cohort 3, a participant was defined as recovered based on two consecutive negative NP/OP PCR tests, clearance by a healthcare professional, or resolution of symptoms. In the prospective study, mobile phlebotomists collected whole blood, serum and a nasopharyngeal or oropharyngeal swab from each participant. Additional blood draws and questionnaires over a 2-month period could optionally be provided by prospective study participants. Before DNA extraction, prospective study blood samples were shipped either frozen or at room temperature. To note about this clone: Its binding antigen is unknown. No base-level quality is on record; no much larger clone is a single base apart.

The source is a woman aged 18-29 years who had recovered from COVID-19. Specimen: PBMCs or T cells enriched from blood (not recorded which).

The DNA sequence is TGTGCCAGCTCGCGGACTAGCGGCCAATACAATGAGCAGTTCTTC. Protein translation: CASSRTSGQYNEQFF. Here the chain combines TRBV18 and TRBJ2-1; 10 bases in the middle match TRBD2. Ends trimmed: V by 6 bases, J by 4 bases; bases unmatched to a gene: 6. The germline V gene provides CDR1 KGHSH and CDR2 LQKENI. Counted from cysteine to phenylalanine, this CDR3 has 15 amino acids. Only the CDR3 region is kept as DNA, spanning 45 bases read in frame from base 1.